The rows below give T cell receptor beta chains drawn from one sample of a study of T cells in Graves' hyperthyroidism and ophthalmopathy. TCRdb redid the calling of the multiplex PCR reads with MiXCR, one entry per CDR3 protein. The sample has about 710,000 distinct CDR3 sequences; 16% are singletons. Sequencing was carried out using blood. These receptors were obtained from a man aged 18 to 30 with Graves' hyperthyroidism. Each CDR3 is given with its conserved first and last residue. The order of the fields is clone size, D gene, V gene, J gene, CDR3 length, CDR3 DNA, CDR3 protein. D genes are given only for firm matches. Clone size is shown for a subset of rows, as once, few, many or a class of expanded clone.

abundance: many
d_gene: NA
v_gene: TRBV28
j_gene: TRBJ1-1
len: 14
CDR3nt: TGTGCCAGCAGTTTACCACAGAGAAACACTGAAGCTTTCTTT
CDR3aa: CASSLPQRNTEAFF

abundance: many
d_gene: TRBD1
v_gene: TRBV2
j_gene: TRBJ1-1
len: 13
CDR3nt: TGTGCCAGCGGACAGGGGCTGAACACTGAAGCTTTCTTT
CDR3aa: CASGQGLNTEAFF

abundance: NA
d_gene: NA
v_gene: TRBV6-1
j_gene: TRBJ1-1
len: 13
CDR3nt: TGTGCCAGCAGAGCCACAGCTAACACTGAAGCTTTCTTT
CDR3aa: CASRATANTEAFF

abundance: NA
d_gene: NA
v_gene: TRBV20-1
j_gene: TRBJ2-4
len: 12
CDR3nt: TGCAGTGCCCCTTGGATCCAAAACATTCAGTACTTC
CDR3aa: CSAPWIQNIQYF

abundance: many
d_gene: TRBD1
v_gene: TRBV2
j_gene: TRBJ1-6
len: 16
CDR3nt: TGTGCCAGCAGTGTACTTCAGGGGGGTCGAAATTCACCCCTCCACTTT
CDR3aa: CASSVLQGGRNSPLHF

abundance: NA
d_gene: TRBD1
v_gene: TRBV7-2
j_gene: TRBJ2-7
len: 16
CDR3nt: TGTGCCAGCAGCTTAGCCGCAGGACAGGGGGCCTACGAGCAGTACTTC
CDR3aa: CASSLAAGQGAYEQYF

abundance: many
d_gene: TRBD1
v_gene: TRBV2
j_gene: TRBJ1-5
len: 16
CDR3nt: TGTGCCAGCAGTTTGACAGGGTTTTTGGGCAATCAGCCCCAGCATTTT
CDR3aa: CASSLTGFLGNQPQHF

abundance: NA
d_gene: TRBD1
v_gene: TRBV28
j_gene: TRBJ1-3
len: 12
CDR3nt: TGTGCCAGGACAGGGGAGGGAAACACCATATATTTT
CDR3aa: CARTGEGNTIYF

abundance: many
d_gene: TRBD2
v_gene: TRBV20-1
j_gene: TRBJ2-1
len: 16
CDR3nt: TGCAGTGTATGGACTAGCGGGAGGCGGACCTACAATGAGCAGTTCTTC
CDR3aa: CSVWTSGRRTYNEQFF

abundance: many
d_gene: NA
v_gene: TRBV18
j_gene: TRBJ1-5
len: 13
CDR3nt: TGTGCCAGCTCACGGGAGTGGGGGCAGCCCCAGCATTTT
CDR3aa: CASSREWGQPQHF

abundance: NA
d_gene: TRBD1
v_gene: TRBV28
j_gene: TRBJ1-1
len: 15
CDR3nt: TGTGCCAGCAGGGACAGGGGTTGGAGGAACACTGAAGCTTTCTTT
CDR3aa: CASRDRGWRNTEAFF

abundance: few
d_gene: TRBD1
v_gene: TRBV12-3/TRBV12-4
j_gene: TRBJ2-5
len: 14
CDR3nt: TGTGCCAGCACCCTTCAAGGACAGGGTGGGACCCAGTACTTC
CDR3aa: CASTLQGQGGTQYF

abundance: many
d_gene: TRBD1
v_gene: TRBV9
j_gene: TRBJ2-2
len: 15
CDR3nt: TGTGCCAGCAGGGCCGGGACAGGGTACGCCGGGGAGCTGTTTTTT
CDR3aa: CASRAGTGYAGELFF

abundance: NA
d_gene: NA
v_gene: TRBV20-1
j_gene: TRBJ2-1
len: 12
CDR3nt: TGCAGTGCTAGGCGGACCTACAATGAGCAGTTCTTC
CDR3aa: CSARRTYNEQFF

abundance: few
d_gene: TRBD2
v_gene: TRBV6-2/TRBV6-3
j_gene: TRBJ2-3
len: 16
CDR3nt: TGTGCCAGCAGCCCAAGCGGGAGGTTCCTAGCAGATACGCAGTATTTT
CDR3aa: CASSPSGRFLADTQYF

abundance: many
d_gene: NA
v_gene: TRBV7-8
j_gene: TRBJ2-6
len: 15
CDR3nt: TGTGCCAGCGGGTTGGGGGACTCTGGGGCCAACGTCCTGACTTTC
CDR3aa: CASGLGDSGANVLTF

abundance: many
d_gene: NA
v_gene: TRBV28
j_gene: TRBJ2-7
len: 12
CDR3nt: TGTGCCAGCAGTCCATCCTCCTCTAGAAAGTACTTC
CDR3aa: CASSPSSSRKYF

abundance: many
d_gene: NA
v_gene: TRBV28
j_gene: TRBJ2-3
len: 15
CDR3nt: TGTGCCAGCAGCGGGGAGACCCCAAGCACAGATACGCAGTATTTT
CDR3aa: CASSGETPSTDTQYF

abundance: NA
d_gene: NA
v_gene: TRBV12-3/TRBV12-4
j_gene: TRBJ1-6
len: 18
CDR3nt: TGTGCCAGCAGTTTAAGTGTGGGGGGATTCTCCTATAATTCACCCCTCCACTTT
CDR3aa: CASSLSVGGFSYNSPLHF

abundance: NA
d_gene: NA
v_gene: TRBV9
j_gene: TRBJ2-1
len: 13
CDR3nt: TGTGCCAGCAGCGTAGATCTCCCGGACGGGCAGTTCTTC
CDR3aa: CASSVDLPDGQFF

abundance: NA
d_gene: NA
v_gene: TRBV27
j_gene: TRBJ1-2
len: 15
CDR3nt: TGTGCCAGCAGTTTATCGCCGGGCCAGTACTATGGCTACACCTTC
CDR3aa: CASSLSPGQYYGYTF

abundance: many
d_gene: TRBD2
v_gene: TRBV2
j_gene: TRBJ2-2
len: 14
CDR3nt: TGTGCCAGAGGGACTAGCGGGACCGGCGGGGAGCTGTTTTTT
CDR3aa: CARGTSGTGGELFF

abundance: many
d_gene: TRBD1
v_gene: TRBV27
j_gene: TRBJ1-5
len: 15
CDR3nt: TGTGCCAGCAGTTTACGGCGGCAGGGGGGGCAGCCCCAGCATTTT
CDR3aa: CASSLRRQGGQPQHF

abundance: few
d_gene: NA
v_gene: TRBV5-1
j_gene: TRBJ2-2
len: 14
CDR3nt: TGCGCCAGCAGGCCTCACGGTGGGGCCGGGGAGCTGTTTTTT
CDR3aa: CASRPHGGAGELFF

abundance: NA
d_gene: TRBD2
v_gene: TRBV7-6
j_gene: TRBJ2-3
len: 16
CDR3nt: TGTGCCAGCAGCTTCACTAGCGACACGAGCACAGATACGCAGTATTTT
CDR3aa: CASSFTSDTSTDTQYF

abundance: few
d_gene: TRBD1
v_gene: TRBV5-1
j_gene: TRBJ2-2
len: 17
CDR3nt: TGCGCCAGCAAACTTGTGACAGGGGGCTTGAACACCGGGGAGCTGTTTTTT
CDR3aa: CASKLVTGGLNTGELFF

abundance: many
d_gene: NA
v_gene: TRBV11-2
j_gene: TRBJ2-3
len: 16
CDR3nt: TGTGCCAGCAGCTTAATACTGAGCCCTTTAGCAGATACGCAGTATTTT
CDR3aa: CASSLILSPLADTQYF

abundance: few
d_gene: NA
v_gene: TRBV7-2
j_gene: TRBJ2-3
len: 15
CDR3nt: TGTGCCAGCAGGCCCAGGGGGCTAGCGGGAGATACGCAGTATTTT
CDR3aa: CASRPRGLAGDTQYF

abundance: NA
d_gene: NA
v_gene: TRBV6-5
j_gene: TRBJ2-4
len: 15
CDR3nt: TGTGCCAGCAGTTACTCACCGGGATTCTCGGACATTCAGTACTTC
CDR3aa: CASSYSPGFSDIQYF

abundance: many
d_gene: NA
v_gene: TRBV7-9
j_gene: TRBJ1-2
len: 12
CDR3nt: TGTGCCAGCAGGTCGCGAGGGATCGGCTACACCTTC
CDR3aa: CASRSRGIGYTF

abundance: many
d_gene: NA
v_gene: TRBV3-1
j_gene: TRBJ2-7
len: 14
CDR3nt: TGTGCCAGCAGCCATGATATAGCAGCCTACGAGCAGTACTTC
CDR3aa: CASSHDIAAYEQYF

abundance: many
d_gene: NA
v_gene: TRBV28
j_gene: TRBJ2-7
len: 15
CDR3nt: TGTGCCAGCAGTTACTATGGGGGTAACTCCTACGAGCAGTACTTC
CDR3aa: CASSYYGGNSYEQYF

abundance: many
d_gene: NA
v_gene: TRBV6-2/TRBV6-3
j_gene: TRBJ1-2
len: 11
CDR3nt: TGTGCCAGCAGCGGACACCAGGGCTACACCTTC
CDR3aa: CASSGHQGYTF

abundance: few
d_gene: NA
v_gene: TRBV28
j_gene: TRBJ2-5
len: 15
CDR3nt: TGTGCCAGCAGGGCCTGGGACCCCAAAAAGGAGACCCAGTACTTC
CDR3aa: CASRAWDPKKETQYF

abundance: NA
d_gene: NA
v_gene: TRBV4-3
j_gene: TRBJ2-3
len: 18
CDR3nt: TGCGCCAGCAGCCAAGGTGGGGGGGGCCCATCAGGCACAGATACGCAGTATTTT
CDR3aa: CASSQGGGGPSGTDTQYF

abundance: few
d_gene: NA
v_gene: TRBV18
j_gene: TRBJ2-2
len: 13
CDR3nt: TGTGCCAGCTCACCTATGGGCACCGGGGAGCTGTTTTTT
CDR3aa: CASSPMGTGELFF

abundance: NA
d_gene: NA
v_gene: TRBV29-1
j_gene: TRBJ2-5
len: 15
CDR3nt: TGCAGCGTCATAATGCAGGCGCCCGGAAGGGAGACCCAGTACTTC
CDR3aa: CSVIMQAPGRETQYF

abundance: NA
d_gene: NA
v_gene: TRBV5-4
j_gene: TRBJ2-7
len: 14
CDR3nt: TGTGCCAGCAGCCTCGACGGGGGCTCCTACGAGCAGTACTTC
CDR3aa: CASSLDGGSYEQYF

abundance: NA
d_gene: NA
v_gene: TRBV14
j_gene: TRBJ2-1
len: 15
CDR3nt: TGTGCCAGCAGCCAAGAACGCCCACCTTACAATGAGCAGTTCTTC
CDR3aa: CASSQERPPYNEQFF

abundance: NA
d_gene: NA
v_gene: TRBV15
j_gene: TRBJ2-5
len: 10
CDR3nt: TGTGCCACCAGGGCAGAGACCCAGTACTTC
CDR3aa: CATRAETQYF

abundance: NA
d_gene: NA
v_gene: TRBV7-3
j_gene: TRBJ2-2
len: 17
CDR3nt: TGTGCCAGCAGCTTATATAGCGTAACCCTAACAACCGGGGAGCTGTTTTTT
CDR3aa: CASSLYSVTLTTGELFF

abundance: few
d_gene: NA
v_gene: TRBV7-2
j_gene: TRBJ1-5
len: 15
CDR3nt: TGTGCCAGCAGCTGGGGGGGATATAGCAATCAGCCCCAGCATTTT
CDR3aa: CASSWGGYSNQPQHF

abundance: few
d_gene: TRBD2
v_gene: TRBV20-1
j_gene: TRBJ2-5
len: 16
CDR3nt: TGCAGTGCTAGATCGAGCGGGAGGGCCGGACAAGAGACCCAGTACTTC
CDR3aa: CSARSSGRAGQETQYF

abundance: many
d_gene: NA
v_gene: TRBV12-3/TRBV12-4
j_gene: TRBJ1-4
len: 13
CDR3nt: TGTGCCAGCAGTCTTAGAGGGAATGAAAAACTGTTTTTT
CDR3aa: CASSLRGNEKLFF

abundance: many
d_gene: TRBD2
v_gene: TRBV30
j_gene: TRBJ2-5
len: 15
CDR3nt: TGTGCCTGGAGTGTACGACTAGCTTTGCAAGAGACCCAGTACTTC
CDR3aa: CAWSVRLALQETQYF

abundance: NA
d_gene: TRBD1
v_gene: TRBV5-4
j_gene: TRBJ2-1
len: 16
CDR3nt: TGTGCCAGCAGCCATGGACAGGGGCGATTAGGCAATGAGCAGTTCTTC
CDR3aa: CASSHGQGRLGNEQFF

abundance: few
d_gene: TRBD2
v_gene: TRBV4-1
j_gene: TRBJ2-1
len: 19
CDR3nt: TGCGCCAGCAGCCAAGACGCGGCTAGCGGGGGCCCCTCCTACAATGAGCAGTTCTTC
CDR3aa: CASSQDAASGGPSYNEQFF

abundance: few
d_gene: NA
v_gene: TRBV11-1
j_gene: TRBJ2-1
len: 14
CDR3nt: TGTGCCAGCAGCCTGGGGCGTTCCCTCAATGAGCAGTTCTTC
CDR3aa: CASSLGRSLNEQFF

abundance: many
d_gene: TRBD2
v_gene: TRBV7-2
j_gene: TRBJ2-1
len: 14
CDR3nt: TGTGCCAGCAGCTTAACTAGCGAACACCATGAGCAGTTCTTC
CDR3aa: CASSLTSEHHEQFF

abundance: NA
d_gene: NA
v_gene: TRBV6-1
j_gene: TRBJ2-7
len: 13
CDR3nt: TGTGCCAGCAGTGAATACAGGTTCTACGAGCAGTACTTC
CDR3aa: CASSEYRFYEQYF

abundance: many
d_gene: NA
v_gene: TRBV28
j_gene: TRBJ2-3
len: 15
CDR3nt: TGTGCCAGCAGTTTTCTGGGAGGTAGCACAGATACGCAGTATTTT
CDR3aa: CASSFLGGSTDTQYF

abundance: NA
d_gene: TRBD2
v_gene: TRBV27
j_gene: TRBJ2-1
len: 21
CDR3nt: TGTGCCAGCAGTTCAGCTCGACTAGCGGGAGTCCCAGCGGGATTTAGGGATGAGCAGTTCTTC
CDR3aa: CASSSARLAGVPAGFRDEQFF

abundance: many
d_gene: NA
v_gene: TRBV12-3/TRBV12-4
j_gene: TRBJ1-1
len: 13
CDR3nt: TGTGCCAGCAGTTTAAACCCCAACACTGAAGCTTTCTTT
CDR3aa: CASSLNPNTEAFF

abundance: few
d_gene: NA
v_gene: TRBV2
j_gene: TRBJ2-2
len: 15
CDR3nt: TGTGCCAGCAGGACCGGGACGGCGAACACCGGGGAGCTGTTTTTT
CDR3aa: CASRTGTANTGELFF

abundance: many
d_gene: NA
v_gene: TRBV11-2
j_gene: TRBJ2-1
len: 17
CDR3nt: TGTGCCAGCACTTTCCTAGGGGGACTAAGCGACTACAATGAGCAGTTCTTC
CDR3aa: CASTFLGGLSDYNEQFF